A single sample gave rise to the 7 T cell receptor beta chains below, sequenced in a study of radiotherapy plus CTLA-4 blockade in lung cancer. TCRdb keeps only in-frame clones here, not all; method: immunoSEQ multiplex PCR. The data hold around 82,000 clones, with 70% to 85% observed a single time. The sequencing here drew on peripheral blood, taken from a patient treated with radiotherapy plus ipilimumab. These receptors originate from a human donor with non-small cell lung cancer who had stable disease on radiotherapy plus ipilimumab.

This sequence joins TRBV11-2 and TRBJ1-1; 10 bases are a match to TRBD1. Germline V lookup: CDR1 SGHAT, CDR2 FQNNGV. The CDR3 length is 15 residues. J gave up 7 bases and V 1 base, and 6 bases lay outside the gene matches. CDR3 in amino acids: CASSLGQGAMDEAFF. The CDR3 DNA reads as TGTGCCAGCAGCTTAGGACAGGGGGCGATGGATGAAGCTTTCTTT.

This clone is a singleton in its sample. The rearrangement joins TRBV27 to TRBJ2-5; 8 positions match TRBD2. The CDR3 covers 14 residues. Germline loops: CDR1 MNHEY, CDR2 SMNVEV (reference sequence). V trimming: 3 bases; J trimming: 2 bases; junction bases outside the gene matches: 2. The CDR3 loop reads CASSFTSGQETQYF. CDR3 DNA sequence: TGTGCCAGCAGTTTTACTAGCGGACAAGAGACCCAGTACTTC.

The chain uses TRBV27 and TRBJ2-7, with D perhaps assigned TRBD1 or TRBD2 (5 bases each). CDR3 length equals 15 residues. Per the germline V gene, CDR1 is MNHEY and CDR2 is SMNVEV (reference sequence). With 0 bases removed from V and 9 bases from J, the gap between germline ends came to 18 bases. CDR3 protein: CASSLSPKGSVRQYF. CDR3 DNA sequence: TGTGCCAGCAGTTTATCCCCCAAGGGGAGCGTAAGGCAGTACTTC.

The chain is built from TRBV9 and TRBJ1-6; 7 nucleotides align to TRBD1. CDR3 length: 14 residues. Per germline, CDR1 SGDLS and CDR2 YYNGEE. V dropped 2 bases and J dropped 9; count of bases not matched to a gene: 5. CDR3 sequence reads: CASSVDRVTSPLHF. The CDR3 DNA reads TGTGCCAGCAGCGTCGACAGGGTAACTTCACCCCTCCACTTT.

This clone was seen just once. CDR3 sequence reads: CASRGGGAGKETQYF. DNA for the CDR3: TGTGCCAGCAGGGGGGGAGGGGCCGGTAAAGAGACCCAGTACTTC. The chain recombines TRBV28 with TRBJ2-5; 7 nucleotides agree with TRBD2. The V segment lost 6 bases and the J segment 3 bases; nucleotides outside the gene matches: 10. Germline CDR1 reads MDHEN; CDR2 reads SYDVKM. The CDR3 spans 15 residues.

This clone was seen more than once but under ten times. The rearrangement uses TRBV7-8 and TRBJ2-3, with 9 bases identical to TRBD2. CDR3 length: 17 residues. V was clipped by 6 bases and J by 6 bases; unmatched bases: 16. Germline V gene lookup returns CDR1 SGHVS and CDR2 FQNEAQ. The CDR3 sequence is CASRGGGAFPTRDTQYF. Written as DNA, the CDR3 is TGTGCCAGCAGGGGCGGGGGGGCCTTTCCGACACGGGATACGCAGTATTTT.

V and J are TRBV7-3 and TRBJ2-1; a possible D gene is TRBD1 (5 bases). Germline CDR1 and CDR2: SGHTA and FQGTGA. CDR3 length: 13 residues. Trimming shortened V by 6 bases and J by 5 bases, and 11 bases separated the two germline ends. In DNA form, the CDR3 reads TGTGCCAGCAGTCAGGGCTTTGACAATGAGCAGTTCTTC. It translates to CASSQGFDNEQFF.